This T cell receptor beta chain was profiled in a study of T cells in Graves' hyperthyroidism and ophthalmopathy. This clonotype was seen ten or more times. Its matching antigen is unknown. General study points: Before onset, by a median of around six months, the model predicted ophthalmopathy. Ophthalmopathy was told apart from stable hyperthyroidism by a 13 V-J model.

Authors of the study amplified TCR beta CDR3 regions from RNA transcripts. The HTBI set primed first-round TCR CDR3 RT-PCR. TCRdb ran MiXCR on the multiplex PCR reads and lists one entry per CDR3 protein. The sample yields around 340,000 distinct CDR3 sequences, 18% seen once. An approximately 9.4 ml volume of fresh peripheral blood provided the PBMCs. Germline lookup yields CDR1 SGHTS and CDR2 YDEGEE. The CDR3 is 16 residues long. Trimming removed 5 bases at V and 0 bases at J, with 17 bases between. The receptor comes from a woman in her fifties or sixties with Graves' hyperthyroidism. Sequencing was performed on blood. J is TRBJ1-2 and V is TRBV5-8; the D is unclear. CDR3 coding DNA: TGTGCCAGCAGACTCTACGCCGGGGTGGCTAACTATGGCTACACCTTC. This translates into CASRLYAGVANYGYTF.